This is a list of T cell receptor beta chains from one sample in a study of cytomegalovirus exposure and HLA in healthy donors. Using immunoSEQ multiplex PCR, the repertoire was profiled, and TCRdb retains in-frame clones only, with some absent. Here the sample table reports tens of thousands of clones. The sample was PBMCs. Receptor source: a boy aged 5-17 years in good health and CMV-seronegative. Both conserved end residues are part of each CDR3.

CDR3: CAWTRRAQETQYF; length: 13; V: TRBV30
CDR3: CASSPPSGDYEQYF; length: 14; V: TRBV13
CDR3: CASSQSRKLAGAAYNEQFF; length: 19; V: TRBV23-1
CDR3: CAWEAHRGYGYTF; length: 13; V: TRBV30
CDR3: CASSPTGGSGNTIYF; length: 15; V: TRBV27
CDR3: CASQRTEEAFF; length: 11; V: TRBV6-5
CDR3: CASSLQGIGQYF; length: 12; V: TRBV5-4
CDR3: CASSIVNLSPGQNTDTQYF; length: 19; V: TRBV19
CDR3: CASSEGQPMNTEAFF; length: 15; V: TRBV10-1
CDR3: CSVGEGAGNTIYF; length: 13; V: TRBV29-1
CDR3: CASSSGGELYEQYF; length: 14; V: TRBV5-1
CDR3: CATGSTDTQYF; length: 11; V: TRBV7-9
CDR3: CSVPQGEKLFF; length: 11; V: TRBV29-1
CDR3: CAISELAGDRDTQYF; length: 15; V: TRBV10-3
CDR3: CASSQVQQGDTQYF; length: 14; V: TRBV4-3
CDR3: CASSQGTSGYNEQFF; length: 15; V: TRBV7-3
CDR3: CASSYSYRNTEAFF; length: 14; V: TRBV6-5
CDR3: CASSLGREGGEQYF; length: 14; V: TRBV7-6
CDR3: CASSFQGTNTEAFF; length: 14; V: TRBV9
CDR3: CASSSPTGGYEKLFF; length: 15; V: TRBV5-6
CDR3: CASSSLDSADMHF; length: 13; V: TRBV7-2
CDR3: CASSPDGGGNQPQHF; length: 15; V: TRBV6-4
CDR3: CASSFGGYYEQYF; length: 13; V: TRBV11-3
CDR3: CASSPGVNYGYTF; length: 13; V: TRBV6-6
CDR3: CASSENRGNTEAFF; length: 14; V: TRBV2
CDR3: CASSPQLGSGNLAKNIQYF; length: 19; V: TRBV27
CDR3: CASSTSGTFDEQFF; length: 14; V: TRBV5-1
CDR3: CASTRGGGGDTQYF; length: 14; V: TRBV19
CDR3: CASSGTTYEQYF; length: 12; V: TRBV25-1
CDR3: CSAGGLAGVTDTQYF; length: 15; V: TRBV29-1
CDR3: CASRLRDYVTDTQYF; length: 15; V: TRBV2
CDR3: CASSQARAANEQFF; length: 14; V: TRBV4-3
CDR3: CASSPGLAGYEQYF; length: 14; V: TRBV7-9
CDR3: CASSLGRGLRRPYEQYF; length: 17; V: TRBV5-5
CDR3: CASSQFGHNNSPLHF; length: 15; V: TRBV14
CDR3: CASSQDLRAQETQYF; length: 15; V: TRBV4-3
CDR3: CVSSRTINRVLHEQYF; length: 16; V: TRBV5-6
CDR3: CASSEVEGANQPQHF; length: 15; V: TRBV2
CDR3: CASRTGSGELFF; length: 12; V: TRBV9
CDR3: CASSDFGQTNQPQHF; length: 15; V: TRBV6-1
CDR3: CASSEQGMSEAFF; length: 13; V: TRBV2